This record concerns one TCR beta chain sequence. The data stem from a study of cytomegalovirus exposure and HLA in healthy donors. At the level of the study: An earlier analysis found some 100 million unique TCR beta sequences from around 180 million T cells.

Primers included in the PCR were 60 Vbeta and 13 Jbeta primers. The table came from immunoSEQ multiplex PCR; TCRdb's copy has only in-frame clones and leaves some out. The sample includes some 150,000 clones, approximately 79% of them seen just once. The CDR3 consists of 15 residues. V shed 1 base and J 4 bases; nucleotides not matched to a gene: 4. Per germline, CDR1 SGHTA and CDR2 FQGNSA. The receptor was isolated from a man aged 40-49 years in good health and CMV-seropositive. The gene calls are TRBV7-2 and TRBJ2-1; 7 nucleotides line up with TRBD2. Sample: PBMCs. The CDR3 region has the DNA TGTGCCAGCAGCTTAGGGGAGGGCCTTTACAATGAGCAGTTCTTC. This translates into CASSLGEGLYNEQFF.